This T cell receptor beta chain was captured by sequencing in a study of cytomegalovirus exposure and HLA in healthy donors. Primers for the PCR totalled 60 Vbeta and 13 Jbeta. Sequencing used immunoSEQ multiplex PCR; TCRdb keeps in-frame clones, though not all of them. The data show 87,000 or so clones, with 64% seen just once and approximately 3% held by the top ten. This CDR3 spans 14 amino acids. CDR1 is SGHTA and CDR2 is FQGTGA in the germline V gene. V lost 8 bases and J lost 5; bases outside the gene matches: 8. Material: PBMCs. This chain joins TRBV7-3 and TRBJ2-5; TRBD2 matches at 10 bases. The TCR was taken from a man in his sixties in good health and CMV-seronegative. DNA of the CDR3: TGTGCCAGCTCTAAGCGGGGGGGGTACGAGACCCAGTACTTC. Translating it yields CASSKRGGYETQYF.